This passage covers 32 T cell receptor beta chains from one sample sequenced in a study of identical twins. TCRdb re-called the 5' RACE reads with MiXCR, one entry per CDR3 protein. The table has over 600,000 distinct CDR3 sequences, around 20% seen once. This sample was shared with a second study, whose subject was T cells expressing NK-cell markers.

Sample: PBMCs. Every receptor here comes from a woman younger than 30 in good health.

The CDR3 is CSVELAGLGNTIYF. The CDR3 DNA reads TGCAGCGTTGAATTGGCGGGGCTTGGAAACACCATATATTTT. The chain links TRBV29-1 to TRBJ1-3; D is possibly TRBD1 (5 bases). Germline CDR1 is SQVTM and CDR2 is ANQGSEA. Trimming cost V 2 bases and J 3 bases, with 11 bases left between them. CDR3 length: 14 amino acids. The whole variable domain, remainder taken from reference TRBV29-1 and TRBJ1-3, is SAVISQKPSRDICQRGTSLTIQCQVDSQVTMMFWYRQQPGQSLTLIATANQGSEATYESGFVIDKFPISRPNLTFSTLTVSNMSPEDSSIYLCSVELAGLGNTIYFGEGSWLTVV.

The table lists this clonotype with a few counts. The rearrangement links TRBV4-3 to TRBJ1-2; tentatively, D is TRBD1 (5 bases). V was clipped by 0 bases and J by 8 bases, with 13 bases between them. Per the germline V gene, CDR1 is LGHNA and CDR2 is YSLEER. The CDR3 has 14 residues. The CDR3 here is CASSQDPGLGGYTF. CDR3 DNA sequence: TGCGCCAGCAGCCAAGATCCAGGGCTTGGGGGCTACACCTTC.

The chain joins TRBV20-1 to TRBJ2-3; TRBD2 agrees at 9 bases. This CDR3 spans 15 amino acids. Germline loops: CDR1 DFQATT, CDR2 SNEGSKA (reference sequence). The trim removed 4 bases at V and 6 bases at J, leaving 11 bases unmatched. The DNA for the CDR3 is TGCAGTGCTACGGTTTCGGGGACTAGCTTGGATACGCAGTATTTT. It is translated as CSATVSGTSLDTQYF.

This chain joins TRBV12-3 or TRBV12-4 and TRBJ1-2, with D maybe TRBD1 (5 bases). This CDR3 region has 12 residues. V shed 7 bases and J shed 7 bases, with 13 bases lying between them. The CDR3 region is CASTPGAAGYTF. In nucleotides, the CDR3 is TGTGCCAGCACCCCCGGGGCAGCTGGCTACACCTTC.

In this sample, this clonotype turned up once. A much larger clone differs from this one at a single base, so this may be a read error. The gene calls are TRBV29-1 and TRBJ2-3; 8 nucleotides match TRBD2. This CDR3 region has 17 residues. CDR1 is SQVTM, CDR2 ANQGSEA, per germline. Trimming removed 4 bases from V and 5 bases from J; junction bases left unmatched: 17. Here the CDR3 reads CSVGRPGTGGRLDTQYF. CDR3 nucleotides: TGCAGCGTTGGAAGGCCCGGAACGGGAGGGCGGCTAGATACGCAGTATTTT.

DNA of the CDR3: TGCGCCAGCAGCGGGGCCGGGATACAAGAGACCCAGTACTTC. It is translated as CASSGAGIQETQYF. The chain recombines TRBV5-1 with TRBJ2-5; the D call may be TRBD1 or TRBD2 (5 bases each). Deletions cut 4 bases from V and 2 bases from J, with 12 bases between. Per the germline V gene, CDR1 is SGHRS and CDR2 is YFSETQ. The CDR3 length is 14 residues.

This sequence joins TRBV24-1 and TRBJ2-1; no definite D call. Germline loops: CDR1 KGHDR, CDR2 SFDVKD. The V and J ends lost 1 base and 8 bases respectively, with 5 bases between them. The CDR3 is made up of 12 amino acids. The CDR3 DNA reads TGTGCCACCAGTGATTTTACCGATGAGCAGTTCTTC. Amino acid sequence: CATSDFTDEQFF.

This clonotype was counted a few times. The chain has TRBV10-3 and TRBJ2-1, with 7 nucleotides matching TRBD2. The V and J ends lost 8 bases and 5 bases, in that order; junction bases with no gene match: 6. The V gene's germline CDR1 is ENHRY and CDR2 SYGVKD. The CDR3 totals 13 residues. Here the CDR3 reads CAIGKRGDNEQFF. CDR3 bases: TGTGCCATCGGTAAGCGGGGAGACAATGAGCAGTTCTTC.

V is TRBV12-3 or TRBV12-4 and J is TRBJ2-5; D not resolved. V gave up 5 bases and J gave up 0 bases, with 10 bases separating them. This CDR3 contains 14 residues. The CDR3 loop is CASSPAAYQETQYF. The CDR3 DNA sequence: TGTGCCAGCAGTCCAGCTGCGTACCAAGAGACCCAGTACTTC.

The chain carries TRBV5-5 and TRBJ2-3; 9 bases map to TRBD2. Germline CDR1 is SGHKS and CDR2 is YYEKEE (reference sequence). V lost 7 bases, J lost 4 bases, and 13 bases stayed unmatched. This CDR3 has 16 residues. This chain's CDR3 is CASFQILAGDSDTQYF. Here the CDR3 DNA reads TGTGCCAGCTTCCAAATTTTAGCGGGAGATTCAGATACGCAGTATTTT.

This clonotype has ten or more counts. This rearrangement joins TRBV12-3 or TRBV12-4 to TRBJ2-3; D call uncertain. CDR3 length: 13 amino acids. The V and J ends lost 6 bases and 10 bases respectively, with 17 bases between them. CDR3 nucleotides: TGTGCCAGCAGACCTCGGACCCTGCCGGCGCAGTATTTT. Translated, it gives CASRPRTLPAQYF.

The V and J genes are TRBV11-2 and TRBJ2-7; D could derive from TRBD1 or TRBD2 (5 bases each). Between the trimmed V and J ends, which lost 7 bases and 0 bases, there was a span of 28 bases. The germline V gene has CDR1 SGHAT and CDR2 FQNNGV. The CDR3 consists of 19 residues. In DNA, the CDR3 is TGTGCCAGCACCCTGGGGGTTTCCGGTCCAGCGAAAAACTCCTACGAGCAGTACTTC. Amino acid sequence: CASTLGVSGPAKNSYEQYF.

The chain joins TRBV7-2 to TRBJ2-5; the match to TRBD2 covers 10 bases. The V and J ends lost 4 bases and 5 bases, in that order; junction bases with no gene match: 7. Per the germline V gene, CDR1 is SGHTA and CDR2 is FQGNSA. The CDR3 has 15 amino acids. CDR3 region: CASSYLTSGQETQYF. Here the CDR3 DNA reads TGTGCCAGCAGCTACCTGACTAGCGGGCAGGAGACCCAGTACTTC.

The rearrangement joins TRBV10-3 to TRBJ2-5; D is undetermined. The CDR3 loop spans 14 amino acids. Trimming left V 4 bases short and J 1 base short, with 10 bases between. In germline, CDR1 is ENHRY, CDR2 SYGVKD. The CDR3 DNA reads TGTGCCATCAGTGTTGACTCAACCCAAGAGACCCAGTACTTC. Translated: CAISVDSTQETQYF.

The chain is built from TRBV5-1 and TRBJ2-3; no definite D call. The CDR3 has 13 residues. Germline lookup yields CDR1 SGHRS and CDR2 YFSETQ. Trimming took 3 bases from V and 3 from J, leaving 8 bases between them. Written as DNA, the CDR3 is TGCGCCAGCAGCTGGTTGGGAACAGATACGCAGTATTTT. As protein: CASSWLGTDTQYF. The full variable domain, rest sourced from reference TRBV5-1 and TRBJ2-3, is KAGVTQTPRYLIKTRGQQVTLSCSPISGHRSVSWYQQTPGQGLQFLFEYFSETQRNKGNFPGRFSGRQFSNSRSEMNVSTLELGDSALYLCASSWLGTDTQYFGPGTRLTVL.

In this sample, this clonotype turned up a few times. The rearrangement uses TRBV12-3 or TRBV12-4 and TRBJ2-3, with D tentatively TRBD2 (5 bases). The V gene lost 3 bases and the J gene lost 0 bases, with 10 bases spanning the gap. This CDR3 contains 15 residues. CDR3 sequence reads: CASSFSGFSTDTQYF. The CDR3 DNA reads TGTGCCAGCAGTTTCTCGGGGTTTAGCACAGATACGCAGTATTTT.

This clonotype was seen repeatedly, ten times or more. V and J are TRBV20-1 and TRBJ2-1; TRBD2 aligns across 7 bases. Unmatched junction bases numbered 6, after V lost 6 bases and J lost 4 bases. Germline CDR1 reads DFQATT; CDR2 reads SNEGSKA (reference sequence). This CDR3 has 13 residues. The CDR3 coding sequence is TGCAGTGCGGAGCGGGGCCTGTACAATGAGCAGTTCTTC. This translates into CSAERGLYNEQFF.

This rearrangement joins TRBV20-1 to TRBJ2-3; 9 bases are shared with TRBD2. This CDR3 comprises 17 residues. Germline values: CDR1 DFQATT, CDR2 SNEGSKA (reference sequence). V trimming: 0 bases; J trimming: 2 bases; junction bases outside the gene matches: 9. CDR3 nucleotides: TGCAGTGCTAGAGATCCCCTAGCGGGACATACCACAGATACGCAGTATTTT. Its protein product is CSARDPLAGHTTDTQYF.

This clonotype was observed many times. This sequence joins TRBV7-9 and TRBJ2-5, with D tentatively TRBD1 (6 bases). The CDR3 totals 13 residues. Trimming took off 5 bases at V and 5 bases at J, with 12 bases between the two ends. Germline V gene data show CDR1 as SEHNR and CDR2 as FQNEAQ (reference sequence). In DNA, the CDR3 is TGTGCCAGCAGCCACAGGGCGTCGGAGACCCAGTACTTC. This gives the protein CASSHRASETQYF.

The table lists this clonotype with a few counts. CDR3: CSARGGLAGWLFF. As DNA, the CDR3 is TGCAGTGCTCGGGGCGGACTAGCGGGATGGCTGTTTTTT. This chain connects TRBV20-1 to TRBJ2-2; 12 positions agree with TRBD2. The CDR3 runs 13 residues. V was pared by 5 bases and J by 13 bases, with 8 bases of the junction left unmatched. The germline gives CDR1 DFQATT, CDR2 SNEGSKA (reference sequence).

J is TRBJ2-7 and V is TRBV7-9; TRBD2 matches at 10 bases. The CDR3 spans 14 residues. The trim removed 3 bases at V and 6 bases at J, leaving 5 bases unmatched. Germline values: CDR1 SEHNR, CDR2 FQNEAQ (reference sequence). This chain's CDR3 is CASSFLAGEPEQYF. The CDR3 coding sequence is TGTGCCAGCAGCTTTCTAGCGGGAGAGCCCGAGCAGTACTTC.

This clonotype turned up a few times. The chain combines TRBV9 with TRBJ1-6; perhaps TRBD1 as D (5 bases). V was trimmed by 3 bases and J by 0 bases, leaving 10 bases between them. Germline V gene sequence: CDR1 SGDLS, CDR2 YYNGEE. The length of the CDR3 is 16 residues. The chain's CDR3 is CASSAGGGSYNSPLHF. CDR3 in DNA: TGTGCCAGCAGCGCCGGCGGGGGCTCCTATAATTCACCCCTCCACTTT.

V usage is TRBV12-3 or TRBV12-4 and J usage is TRBJ2-5, with 8 bases matching TRBD2. The CDR3 covers 14 residues. V lost 6 bases to trimming and J lost 3 bases; unmatched junction nucleotides: 6. CDR3 DNA sequence: TGTGCCAGCAGGAAAACTAGCGGTAAAGAGACCCAGTACTTC. This sequence encodes CASRKTSGKETQYF.

The chain joins TRBV5-1 to TRBJ2-7; 7 bases match TRBD2. The germline V gene encodes CDR1 SGHRS and CDR2 YFSETQ. CDR3 length: 14 residues. With V trimmed by 1 base and J by 5 bases, 6 bases remained unmatched. The CDR3 here is CASSLSRLADEQYF. CDR3 bases: TGCGCCAGCAGCTTGAGCCGACTAGCTGACGAGCAGTACTTC.

At least ten counts were recorded for this clonotype. This chain links TRBV2 with TRBJ2-7; maybe TRBD2 (6 bases). Germline lookup yields CDR1 SNHLY and CDR2 FYNNEI. Trimming removed 6 bases at V and 7 bases at J, with 16 bases between. The CDR3 runs to 13 residues. CDR3 residues: CASREGTAGEQYF. CDR3 DNA sequence: TGTGCCAGCAGGGAGGGGACCGCGGGAGAGCAGTACTTC.

Only a few counts were recorded for this clonotype. CDR3 in DNA: TGTGCCAGCAGCCGAACGGGGCAGCTTAACTATGGCTACACCTTC. Translating gives CASSRTGQLNYGYTF. The genes are TRBV12-3 or TRBV12-4 and TRBJ1-2; TRBD1 is a possible D gene (5 bases). The V end lost 6 bases, the J end lost 1 base, and 15 bases lay between the germline ends. The CDR3 is made up of 15 amino acids.

The genes are TRBV4-3 and TRBJ2-3; 7 bases map to TRBD2. The CDR3 has 16 residues. J was trimmed by 0 bases and V by 0 bases; bases with no gene match: 3. Germline assignment: CDR1 LGHNA and CDR2 YSLEER. Here the CDR3 DNA reads TGCGCCAGCAGCCAAGAGACTAGCTTCAGCACAGATACGCAGTATTTT. Translation gives CASSQETSFSTDTQYF.

The genes are TRBV4-2 and TRBJ2-5, with 7 bases that match TRBD2. This CDR3 contains 14 residues. J was trimmed by 4 bases and V by 6 bases; bases with no gene match: 8. CDR1 LGHNA and CDR2 YNFKEQ come from the germline V gene. The CDR3 bases are TGTGCCAGCAGTCCTAGACTAGCAGCAGAGACCCAGTACTTC. It yields the protein CASSPRLAAETQYF.

A few counts support this clonotype. V usage is TRBV12-3 or TRBV12-4 and J usage is TRBJ2-7; D unresolved. The germline V and J ends were trimmed by 3 bases and 0 bases, with 6 bases remaining between them. The CDR3 sequence is 13 residues long. In DNA form, the CDR3 reads TGTGCCAGCAGTTTCACGAGCTCCTACGAGCAGTACTTC. This translates into CASSFTSSYEQYF.

The V call is TRBV4-2, the J call TRBJ2-7; TRBD1 matches 8 bases. Germline V lookup: CDR1 LGHNA, CDR2 YNFKEQ. The CDR3 contains 15 residues. Germline trimming cut 4 bases from V and 3 bases from J; bases unmatched to any gene: 8. Here the CDR3 DNA reads TGTGCCAGCAGCCGCGAGAGGACAGGGCACTACGAGCAGTACTTC. Protein product: CASSRERTGHYEQYF.

Sample share makes this clonotype medium-sized. The chain links TRBV4-2 to TRBJ2-1; TRBD2 aligns across 7 bases. Germline CDR1 is LGHNA and CDR2 is YNFKEQ. The V segment lost 0 bases and the J segment 2 bases; nucleotides outside the gene matches: 7. This CDR3 is built from 17 residues. The CDR3 region has the DNA TGTGCCAGCAGCCAAGATATGGGGGGGGAGGCCTACAATGAGCAGTTCTTC. Its protein product is CASSQDMGGEAYNEQFF.

The chain carries TRBV29-1 and TRBJ2-7; TRBD2 might be the D (6 bases). V was shortened by 6 bases and J by 3 bases, with 9 bases between the two germline ends. Germline CDR1 and CDR2: SQVTM and ANQGSEA. This CDR3 comprises 11 residues. The CDR3 DNA sequence: TGCAGCGTGGGGGGAAACTACGAGCAGTACTTC. Its protein product is CSVGGNYEQYF.